This T cell receptor beta chain comes out of a study of regulatory T cells in long-lasting Graves disease. Study-wide findings and caveats: New patients shared roughly 980 public clonotypes, fewer than the approximately 3,000 shared by persistent patients. Newly diagnosed patients had higher TCR diversity than persistent Graves' patients did.

Documented time point: newly diagnosed GD, antithyroid drugs for less than 3 months. PBMC-extracted RNA yielded the TCR library. Through Arm-PCR of CDR3 regions and iRepertoire HTBI primers, TCR beta libraries were built. In the authors' workflow: Across the samples, identification revealed roughly 56 TRBV and some 14 TRBJ segments. From the multiplex PCR reads, TCRdb called clonotypes with MiXCR, one entry per CDR3 protein. The V and J calls were not made by the authors but by TCRdb's processing. This table has 250,000 or so distinct CDR3 sequences, about 20% appearing once. CDR1 and CDR2 (germline): SGHDT, YYEEEE. V was clipped by 2 bases and J by 4 bases, with 16 bases between them. CDR3 length: 15 amino acids. This clonotype was counted only a few times. Its antigen remains unidentified. The sample was also linked to a second study, of T cells in Graves' hyperthyroidism and ophthalmopathy. From that second work: The model identified upcoming ophthalmopathy a median approximately six months ahead of onset.

The sequence derives from a woman under 40 with Graves disease. The chain has TRBV5-6 and TRBJ2-7; tentative D call: TRBD2 (7 bases). The specimen comprised peripheral blood mononuclear cells (PBMCs), sampled at new diagnosis, from a patient treated with antithyroid drugs. The CDR3 sequence is CASSFLQGGSYEQYF. The CDR3, as DNA: TGTGCCAGCAGCTTTCTACAGGGAGGGAGTTACGAGCAGTACTTC.